This T cell receptor beta chain emerged from a study of shared clonotypes between healthy human individuals. General study points: A generally larger estimated richness was seen in naive subsets than in memory subsets. Shared clonotypes: roughly 4.7% naive CD4, roughly 4% naive CD8, roughly 2.4% memory CD4, around 0.4% memory CD8.

Some clones are missing from TCRdb's copy, which holds only in-frame ones; the method was immunoSEQ multiplex PCR. The repertoire consists of some 2.4 million clones, with 90% to 95% occurring once and the leading ten covering 0.36%. Comment on this clone: No antigen is known for it. Other nucleotide sequences from this sample produce the same CDR3.

The CDR3 is made up of 16 amino acids. Germline V CDR1 and CDR2: SGHTA, FQGTGA. Trimming removed 0 bases from V and 1 base from J; junction bases left unmatched: 1. CD4+ cell separation produced CD45RA+ naive and CD45RA-negative memory subsets. The sequenced sample was naive CD4+ T cells from PBMCs. The sample's subset: CD45RA+ positively selected. The chain carries TRBV7-3 and TRBJ2-5; the match to TRBD2 covers 11 bases. This TCR was sampled from a man in his late teens or twenties in good health. Some clones in this sample may be carry-over from other donors' samples. The CDR3 DNA sequence: TGTGCCAGCAGCTTAACTAGCGGGAGGGCCCAAGAGACCCAGTACTTC. It codes for CASSLTSGRAQETQYF. The whole variable domain, filled in from reference TRBV7-3 and TRBJ2-5, reads GAGVSQTPSNKVTEKGKYVELRCDPISGHTALYWYRQSLGQGPEFLIYFQGTGAADDSGLPNDRFFAVRPEGSVSTLKIQRTERGDSAVYLCASSLTSGRAQETQYFGPGTRLLVL.